The 8 T cell receptor beta chains below all came from one sample that was sequenced in a study of regulatory T cells in long-lasting Graves disease. For TCR beta, libraries came from iRepertoire HTBI primers and Arm-PCR of CDR3 regions. In TCRdb, the multiplex PCR reads were re-called with MiXCR into one record per CDR3 protein. This sample yields hundreds of thousands of distinct CDR3 sequences, of which approximately 22% are seen a single time; approximately 14% belongs to the top ten. The time point: persistent/refractory GD, antithyroid drugs over 5 years with positive TRAb. The TCR library was prepared using RNA isolated from PBMCs. The sequenced sample was peripheral blood mononuclear cells (PBMCs), obtained when the disease was refractory, from a patient treated with antithyroid drugs. These receptor sequences come from a female donor with Graves disease.

The rearrangement links TRBV20-1 to TRBJ2-7, with D maybe TRBD2 (5 bases). Germline V gene data show CDR1 as DFQATT and CDR2 as SNEGSKA (reference sequence). There are 15 residues in the CDR3. Deletions cut 0 bases from V and 6 bases from J, with 18 bases between. CDR3 region: CSARDIARLAGEQYF. The CDR3 DNA is TGCAGTGCTAGAGATATAGCCCGGCTAGCCGGCGAGCAGTACTTC.

This clonotype came up many times. The V gene is TRBV6-5, the J gene TRBJ1-6; 8 bases match TRBD1. The CDR3 contains 15 residues. V was pared by 0 bases and J by 10 bases, with 5 bases of the junction left unmatched. From germline, CDR1 is MNHEY and CDR2 SVGAGI. The CDR3 DNA reads TGTGCCAGCAGTTACTCCGGGACAGGCGGCTCACCCCTCCACTTT. Amino acids: CASSYSGTGGSPLHF.

As concerns this clonotype: A much larger clone lies a single base off, so this may be a read error. V is TRBV11-2 and J is TRBJ1-4; D call uncertain. The CDR3 runs 14 residues. Germline CDR1 is SGHAT and CDR2 is FQNNGV. CDR3 coding DNA: TGTGTCAGCAGCGCACACAGATCTAATGAAAAACTGTTTTTT. Translation: CVSSAHRSNEKLFF.

V and J are TRBV6-5 and TRBJ1-2; 7 positions match TRBD1. Germline loops: CDR1 MNHEY, CDR2 SVGAGI. J gave up 4 bases and V 0 bases, and 8 bases lay outside the gene matches. This CDR3 contains 16 residues. CDR3 coding DNA: TGTGCCAGCAGTTACTCGACAGGGAGTAGTGGCTATGGCTACACCTTC. Translating gives CASSYSTGSSGYGYTF.

The rearrangement links TRBV5-1 to TRBJ1-4; D may be TRBD1 (6 bases). Germline assignment: CDR1 SGHRS and CDR2 YFSETQ. Trimming removed 4 bases from V and 5 bases from J, with 15 bases in between. The CDR3 has 15 residues. Here the CDR3 DNA reads TGCGCCAGCAGCCCAGACAGGCCCCAAAATGAAAAACTGTTTTTT. This encodes CASSPDRPQNEKLFF. Complete variable domain (other parts from reference TRBV5-1 and TRBJ1-4): KAGVTQTPRYLIKTRGQQVTLSCSPISGHRSVSWYQQTPGQGLQFLFEYFSETQRNKGNFPGRFSGRQFSNSRSEMNVSTLELGDSALYLCASSPDRPQNEKLFFGSGTQLSVL.

This clonotype was recorded many times. The CDR3 region is CAISPGLGTYEQYF. CDR3 DNA: TGTGCCATCAGCCCGGGACTGGGAACCTACGAGCAGTACTTC. The chain links TRBV10-3 to TRBJ2-7, with D possibly being TRBD2 (6 bases). The germline V gene has CDR1 ENHRY and CDR2 SYGVKD. Trimming removed 6 bases at V and 2 bases at J, with 14 bases between. The CDR3 is made up of 14 amino acids.

In regard to this clonotype: A clone one base away is much larger, so this may be a read error. Here the CDR3 omits its conserved ending phenylalanine or tryptophan, so a read error is the likely source. The rearrangement links TRBV11-2 to TRBJ1-6; D remains unclear. This CDR3 spans 15 amino acids. Germline loops: CDR1 SGHAT, CDR2 FQNNGV. Trimming removed 5 bases at V and 0 bases at J, with 8 bases between. The CDR3: CASSPEGSYNSPLHS. In DNA, the CDR3 is TGTGCCAGCAGCCCGGAAGGCTCCTATAATTCACCCCTCCACTCT.

J is TRBJ2-7 and V is TRBV7-2; D is ambiguous. Germline values: CDR1 SGHTA, CDR2 FQGNSA. The CDR3 contains 17 residues. The V gene lost 4 bases and the J gene lost 0 bases, with 19 bases spanning the gap. The CDR3 coding sequence is TGTGCCAGCAGCTGGCCCCGTGGAGAAACGGCCTCCTACGAGCAGTACTTC. This encodes CASSWPRGETASYEQYF.